Each of the 31 T cell receptor beta chains below was sequenced from the same sample in a study of cytomegalovirus exposure and HLA in healthy donors. In the PCR, 60 Vbeta and 13 Jbeta primers were used. The repertoire was sequenced with immunoSEQ multiplex PCR; TCRdb's copy has only in-frame clones and lacks some. The sample lists 150,000 to 180,000 clones, over 75% occurring once. The sequencing input was PBMCs. The receptors here all came from a woman aged 40-49 years in good health and CMV-seropositive.

J is TRBJ2-7 and V is TRBV27; D gene ambiguous. V lost 5 bases and J 0 bases, leaving 17 bases between the germline ends. The CDR3 covers 16 residues. Germline-derived CDR1 and CDR2 are MNHEY and SMNVEV (reference sequence). The CDR3, as DNA: TGTGCCAGCAGTCTCCAGCGCGTGTCGCCCTCCTACGAGCAGTACTTC. Its translation: CASSLQRVSPSYEQYF.

This clone was seen more than once but under ten times. The genes are TRBV5-1 and TRBJ2-1; TRBD2 matches at 14 bases. The CDR3 sequence is 15 residues long. CDR1 is SGHRS and CDR2 is YFSETQ in the germline V gene. Germline trimming cut 4 bases from V and 12 bases from J; bases unmatched to any gene: 9. The CDR3 protein is CASSPGLAGVRGQFF. The CDR3 coding sequence is TGCGCCAGCAGCCCGGGACTAGCGGGAGTAAGGGGGCAGTTCTTC.

This clone was seen just once. This rearrangement joins TRBV28 to TRBJ1-1; TRBD1 aligns across 7 bases. CDR3 size: 14 residues. Losses at the gene ends were 2 bases for V and 8 bases for J; bases not matched to a gene: 8. Germline values: CDR1 MDHEN, CDR2 SYDVKM. For the CDR3, the DNA is TGTGCCAGCAGTTTACACCGACAGGGAGGAGAAGCTTTCTTT. The encoded protein is CASSLHRQGGEAFF. Supplemented by reference TRBV28 and TRBJ1-1, the full variable domain reads DVKVTQSSRYLVKRTGEKVFLECVQDMDHENMFWYRQDPGLGLRLIYFSYDVKMKEKGDIPEGYSVSREKKERFSLILESASTNQTSMYLCASSLHRQGGEAFFGQGTRLTVV.

V usage is TRBV9 and J usage is TRBJ2-2; D is ambiguous. Germline V gene sequence: CDR1 SGDLS, CDR2 YYNGEE. The V gene lost 0 bases and the J gene lost 7 bases, with 10 bases spanning the gap. The CDR3 runs 14 residues. The CDR3 DNA sequence: TGTGCCAGCAGCGTAGGGCCGACGGGCGGGGAGCTGTTTTTT. It specifies CASSVGPTGGELFF.

J is TRBJ2-5 and V is TRBV5-1, with D possibly matching TRBD2 (5 bases). Germline V gene lookup returns CDR1 SGHRS and CDR2 YFSETQ. V was pared by 0 bases and J by 5 bases, with 14 bases between. This CDR3 has 15 amino acids. CDR3: CASSLVSTPGETQYF. DNA for the CDR3: TGCGCCAGCAGCTTGGTTAGCACCCCGGGGGAGACCCAGTACTTC.

The V gene is TRBV19, the J gene TRBJ1-5; 9 nucleotides align to TRBD1. There are 15 residues in the CDR3. Germline lookup yields CDR1 LNHDA and CDR2 SQIVND (reference sequence). Trimming took 6 bases from V and 5 from J; bases not matched to a gene: 8. As DNA, the CDR3 is TGTGCCAGTAGCGATACAGGGGGCACGTATCAGCCCCAGCATTTT. This encodes CASSDTGGTYQPQHF.

The chain recombines TRBV5-5 with TRBJ2-3; D may be TRBD1 (5 bases). The V gene's germline CDR1 is SGHKS and CDR2 YYEKEE (reference sequence). The germline V and J ends were trimmed by 0 bases and 6 bases, with 17 bases remaining between them. The CDR3 covers 16 residues. DNA for the CDR3: TGTGCCAGCAGCTTGGCCGACAGTCAGTCCCTGGATACGCAGTATTTT. Its protein product is CASSLADSQSLDTQYF. Complete variable domain (other parts from reference TRBV5-5 and TRBJ2-3): DAGVTQSPTHLIKTRGQQVTLRCSPISGHKSVSWYQQVLGQGPQFIFQYYEKEERGRGNFPDRFSARQFPNYSSELNVNALLLGDSALYLCASSLADSQSLDTQYFGPGTRLTVL.

This clone has only one observation. The chain combines TRBV27 with TRBJ2-3; possibly TRBD2 for D (5 bases). The V end was cut by 8 bases, the J end by 4 bases, with 10 bases between. The length of the CDR3 is 12 residues. Germline assignment: CDR1 MNHEY and CDR2 SMNVEV (reference sequence). Written as DNA, the CDR3 is TGTGCCAGCGGGAGACGAGCAGATACGCAGTATTTT. Translated: CASGRRADTQYF.

This chain links TRBV6-4 with TRBJ1-1; 8 bases fit TRBD1. V lost 7 bases to trimming and J lost 2 bases; unmatched junction nucleotides: 9. This CDR3 spans 15 amino acids. Germline CDR1 is MRHNA and CDR2 is SNTAGT. The CDR3, as DNA: TGTGCCAGCAAGCCAGAAGACAGGGGAAACACTGAAGCTTTCTTT. Its translation is CASKPEDRGNTEAFF.

The J gene is TRBJ2-5, the V gene TRBV5-1; D call uncertain. This CDR3 is 16 amino acids long. Germline V CDR1 and CDR2: SGHRS, YFSETQ. V was shortened by 1 base and J by 2 bases, with 15 bases between the two germline ends. The CDR3 here is CASSLRSVNGQETQYF. CDR3 DNA: TGCGCCAGCAGCTTGAGAAGCGTAAACGGTCAAGAGACCCAGTACTTC.

V and J are TRBV29-1 and TRBJ2-1, with D perhaps matching TRBD2 (5 bases). Per germline, CDR1 SQVTM and CDR2 ANQGSEA. V was pared by 7 bases and J by 8 bases, with 15 bases between. CDR3 length: 12 residues. The CDR3 DNA reads as TGCAGCGGGAGGTTGGGGATTGATGAGCAGTTCTTC. Protein sequence: CSGRLGIDEQFF.

The chain is built from TRBV7-9 and TRBJ2-3, with 11 bases lining up with TRBD2. J was trimmed by 5 bases and V by 6 bases; bases with no gene match: 10. The CDR3 sequence is 16 residues long. Germline V gives CDR1 SEHNR, CDR2 FQNEAQ (reference sequence). The CDR3 loop reads CASSRGTGLAVDTQYF. CDR3 DNA: TGTGCCAGCAGTCGCGGAACGGGACTAGCGGTAGATACGCAGTATTTT.

V usage is TRBV9 and J usage is TRBJ1-2; 9 positions agree with TRBD1. The length of the CDR3 is 15 residues. The germline V gene encodes CDR1 SGDLS and CDR2 YYNGEE. Germline trimming cut 2 bases from V and 6 bases from J; bases unmatched to any gene: 8. This CDR3 reads CASSVTGTGSDGYTF. CDR3 bases: TGTGCCAGCAGCGTTACAGGGACAGGGTCGGATGGCTACACCTTC. The full variable domain, rest sourced from reference TRBV9 and TRBJ1-2, is DSGVTQTPKHLITATGQRVTLRCSPRSGDLSVYWYQQSLDQGLQFLIQYYNGEERAKGNILERFSAQQFPDLHSELNLSSLELGDSALYFCASSVTGTGSDGYTFGSGTRLTVV.

The rearrangement joins TRBV30 to TRBJ1-5, with 7 bases aligning to TRBD1. The CDR3 contains 16 residues. Germline loops: CDR1 GTSNPN, CDR2 SVGIG (reference sequence). After removal of 4 bases from V and 3 bases from J, the junction contained 12 bases not matched to a gene. The CDR3 reads CAWNQKGQLSNQPQHF. For the CDR3, the DNA is TGTGCCTGGAACCAGAAGGGACAGCTGTCCAATCAGCCCCAGCATTTT.

The V and J genes are TRBV5-5 and TRBJ2-7; 11 bases are a match to TRBD2. J lost 1 base, V lost 0 bases, and 9 bases had no gene match. This CDR3 contains 18 residues. Looked up from germline, CDR1 is SGHKS and CDR2 is YYEKEE (reference sequence). The CDR3 protein is CASSLVPSGRSVSYEQYF. For the CDR3, the DNA is TGTGCCAGCAGCTTGGTGCCTAGCGGGAGGAGCGTTTCCTACGAGCAGTACTTC.

The CDR3 DNA reads as TGTGCCTGGAGGATATTTCGCTGGAGTATGTCCTCCCCGAACACTGAAGCTTTCTTT. Translating gives CAWRIFRWSMSSPNTEAFF. The chain employs TRBV30 and TRBJ1-1; D gene unclear. Germline V gene lookup returns CDR1 GTSNPN and CDR2 SVGIG (reference sequence). The length of the CDR3 is 19 residues. Trimming stripped 3 bases from V and 1 base from J, with 27 bases between.

This clone showed up just a few times. This chain joins TRBV28 and TRBJ2-1, with D possibly TRBD2 on 5 matching bases. The CDR3 totals 12 residues. The V and J ends lost 8 bases and 4 bases respectively, with 9 bases between them. Looked up from germline, CDR1 is MDHEN and CDR2 is SYDVKM. The CDR3 DNA follows: TGTGCCAGCGAGAGCGGATACAATGAGCAGTTCTTC. Encoded protein: CASESGYNEQFF.

This chain uses TRBV6-6 with TRBJ2-7, with TRBD1 identical over 9 bases. The CDR3 length is 15 residues. CDR1 and CDR2 (germline): MNHNY, SVGAGI (reference sequence). With V trimmed by 6 bases and J by 1 base, 7 bases remained unmatched. This chain's CDR3 is CASRTRTGASYEQYF. The CDR3 nucleotides read TGTGCCAGCAGAACACGGACAGGGGCGTCCTACGAGCAGTACTTC.

The gene calls are TRBV9 and TRBJ2-3, with 8 bases aligning to TRBD2. The CDR3 length is 15 residues. Germline V lookup: CDR1 SGDLS, CDR2 YYNGEE. V shed 0 bases, J shed 5 bases, and the junction held 5 bases outside the gene matches. The CDR3 coding sequence is TGTGCCAGCAGCGTAGAGGGCGGGAGGATAGATACGCAGTATTTT. Translated, it gives CASSVEGGRIDTQYF.

Only a few counts were recorded for this clone. The chain employs TRBV5-1 and TRBJ2-2; 8 bases map to TRBD2. The CDR3 runs to 15 residues. From germline, CDR1 is SGHRS and CDR2 YFSETQ. J was trimmed by 6 bases and V by 2 bases; bases with no gene match: 6. The CDR3 bases are TGCGCCAGCAGCTTCGGGGAGCGGGAGTCCGGGGAGCTGTTTTTT. It translates to CASSFGERESGELFF.

The V gene is TRBV13, the J gene TRBJ2-7, with 10 positions matching TRBD1. Per the germline V gene, CDR1 is PRHDT and CDR2 is FYEKMQ (reference sequence). This CDR3 is 14 amino acids long. Trimming removed 4 bases from V and 6 bases from J; junction bases left unmatched: 6. This CDR3 is CASSSGTGVGEQYF. The DNA for the CDR3 is TGTGCCAGCAGCTCGGGGACAGGGGTGGGCGAGCAGTACTTC. Together with reference TRBV13 and TRBJ2-7, the CDR3 gives the full variable domain: AAGVIQSPRHLIKEKRETATLKCYPIPRHDTVYWYQQGPGQDPQFLISFYEKMQSDKGSIPDRFSAQQFSDYHSELNMSSLELGDSALYFCASSSGTGVGEQYFGPGTRLTVT.

This chain connects TRBV25-1 to TRBJ2-7; D might be TRBD2 (6 bases). This CDR3 is 18 amino acids long. Germline CDR1 is MGHDK and CDR2 is SYGVNS. Trimming took 6 bases from V and 0 from J, leaving 24 bases between them. The CDR3 nucleotides read TGTGCCAGCAGCCCGACCGCTCGGGGGAGTCGGGTCTCCTACGAGCAGTACTTC. Protein sequence: CASSPTARGSRVSYEQYF.

This clone was seen a handful of times. The chain carries TRBV6-6 and TRBJ1-1; possibly TRBD1 for D (6 bases). V was pared by 5 bases and J by 1 base, with 14 bases between. Germline V gives CDR1 MNHNY, CDR2 SVGAGI (reference sequence). The CDR3 has 15 amino acids. CDR3 sequence reads: CASSKGGSGNTEAFF. CDR3 DNA: TGTGCCAGCAGTAAGGGGGGGTCCGGGAACACTGAAGCTTTCTTT.

The V and J genes are TRBV19 and TRBJ2-2; no firm D call. Germline assignment: CDR1 LNHDA and CDR2 SQIVND (reference sequence). V was pared by 8 bases and J by 1 base, with 11 bases between. This CDR3 has 14 amino acids. CDR3 loop: CASSTPWNTGELFF. The CDR3 DNA sequence: TGTGCCAGTTCGACTCCGTGGAACACCGGGGAGCTGTTTTTT.

The V and J genes are TRBV18 and TRBJ1-1; 7 bases are shared with TRBD1. Germline CDR1 is KGHSH and CDR2 is LQKENI. The CDR3 extends over 13 amino acids. The trim removed 3 bases at V and 3 bases at J, leaving 1 base unmatched. The CDR3 DNA sequence: TGTGCCAGCTCACCTGACAGGGACACTGAAGCTTTCTTT. The encoded protein is CASSPDRDTEAFF.

This chain joins TRBV15 and TRBJ1-1; 11 bases fit TRBD1. V shed 3 bases, J shed 7 bases, and the junction held 7 bases outside the gene matches. The CDR3 covers 15 residues. Germline CDR1 is LNHNV and CDR2 is YYDKDF (reference sequence). CDR3 region: CATSRGGQGVSEAFF. The CDR3, as DNA: TGTGCCACCAGCAGGGGGGGACAGGGGGTCAGTGAAGCTTTCTTT. The whole variable domain, filled in from reference TRBV15 and TRBJ1-1, reads DAMVIQNPRYQVTQFGKPVTLSCSQTLNHNVMYWYQQKSSQAPKLLFHYYDKDFNNEADTPDNFQSRRPNTSFCFLDIRSPGLGDTAMYLCATSRGGQGVSEAFFGQGTRLTVV.

The rearrangement joins TRBV9 to TRBJ2-1, with TRBD2 identical over 8 bases. J gave up 8 bases and V 5 bases, and 9 bases lay outside the gene matches. The CDR3 covers 14 residues. From germline, CDR1 is SGDLS and CDR2 YYNGEE. Here the CDR3 reads CASRSGSSGDEQFF. The DNA of the CDR3 is TGTGCCAGCAGAAGCGGGAGTAGTGGGGATGAGCAGTTCTTC.

This clone was seen once. V and J are TRBV28 and TRBJ1-1; 10 nucleotides agree with TRBD1. The CDR3 is made up of 14 amino acids. Germline loops: CDR1 MDHEN, CDR2 SYDVKM. After removal of 7 bases from V and 9 bases from J, the junction contained 11 bases not matched to a gene. The DNA for the CDR3 is TGTGCCAGCACCGCGAGGGGGACAGGGGCCAAAGCTTTCTTT. Its translation: CASTARGTGAKAFF.

The chain employs TRBV9 and TRBJ1-3; no firm D call. Germline V gives CDR1 SGDLS, CDR2 YYNGEE. The germline V and J ends were trimmed by 1 base and 9 bases, with 14 bases remaining between them. The CDR3 totals 14 residues. The DNA for the CDR3 is TGTGCCAGCAGCGTAAGCAGGCCCGAGTCCACCATATATTTT. This encodes CASSVSRPESTIYF.

This clone showed up just a few times. The rearrangement uses TRBV19 and TRBJ1-1; 7 nucleotides match TRBD1. The CDR3 consists of 17 residues. Germline values: CDR1 LNHDA, CDR2 SQIVND (reference sequence). Unmatched junction bases numbered 11, after V lost 1 base and J lost 3 bases. CDR3 coding DNA: TGTGCCAGTAGTATAGGTTTCTCGACAGGGAAACACACTGAAGCTTTCTTT. It yields the protein CASSIGFSTGKHTEAFF.

The chain links TRBV5-1 to TRBJ1-4; D ambiguous. V dropped 0 bases and J dropped 8 bases, with 11 bases sitting between them. The CDR3 is made up of 14 amino acids. Germline V gene lookup returns CDR1 SGHRS and CDR2 YFSETQ. In DNA, the CDR3 is TGCGCCAGCAGCTTGGGGGCAGTTGTCGAAAAACTGTTTTTT. Translated, it gives CASSLGAVVEKLFF.